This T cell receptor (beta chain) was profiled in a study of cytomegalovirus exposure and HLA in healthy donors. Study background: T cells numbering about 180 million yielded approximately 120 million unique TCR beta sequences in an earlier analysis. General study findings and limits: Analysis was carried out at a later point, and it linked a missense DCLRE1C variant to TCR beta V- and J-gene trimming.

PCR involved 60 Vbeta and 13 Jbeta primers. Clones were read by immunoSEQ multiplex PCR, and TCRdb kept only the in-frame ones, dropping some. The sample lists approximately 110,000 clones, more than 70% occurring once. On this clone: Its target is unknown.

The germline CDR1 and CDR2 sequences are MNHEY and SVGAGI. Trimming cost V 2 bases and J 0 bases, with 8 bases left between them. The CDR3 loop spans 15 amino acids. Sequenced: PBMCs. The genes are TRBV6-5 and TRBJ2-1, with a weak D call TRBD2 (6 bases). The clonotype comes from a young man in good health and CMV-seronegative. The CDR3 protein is CASSYGGISYNEQFF. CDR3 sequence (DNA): TGTGCCAGCAGTTACGGCGGGATCTCCTACAATGAGCAGTTCTTC.